One and the same sample provided the 9 T cell receptor beta chains below, sequenced in a study of glioma-infiltrating T cells after dendritic cell vaccination. The assay was immunoSEQ multiplex PCR, and TCRdb's table has in-frame clones only and misses some. This table has roughly 60,000 clones, about 89% appearing once. Described time point: after dendritic cell vaccination, including at tumor progression/relapse. The sample consisted of blood, taken after dendritic cell vaccination. The receptor set was obtained from a human donor with glioblastoma.

The J gene is TRBJ2-5, the V gene TRBV6-5, with a possible D match to TRBD2 (6 bases). The length of the CDR3 is 15 residues. V was pared by 5 bases and J by 4 bases, with 17 bases between. Per germline, CDR1 MNHEY and CDR2 SVGAGI. CDR3 residues: CASSGRDSAGETQYF. For the CDR3, the DNA is TGTGCCAGCAGTGGACGGGACTCCGCGGGAGAGACCCAGTACTTC.

The chain couples TRBV5-1 to TRBJ2-1; TRBD2 agrees at 7 bases. Germline trimming cut 5 bases from V and 5 bases from J; bases unmatched to any gene: 7. Looked up from germline, CDR1 is SGHRS and CDR2 is YFSETQ. The CDR3 totals 14 residues. Written as DNA, the CDR3 is TGCGCCAGCAGGGGAGGACTAGATGACAATGAGCAGTTCTTC. This sequence encodes CASRGGLDDNEQFF.

This clone was found a few times. The chain has TRBV19 and TRBJ2-5; the match to TRBD1 covers 7 bases. The J call may be wrong; the DNA end is better matched by TRBJ2-7. Germline loops: CDR1 LNHDA, CDR2 SQIVND (reference sequence). The CDR3 extends over 13 amino acids. The CDR3 region has the DNA TGTGCCAGTAGCCGACAGGGAACCTACGAGCAGTACTTC. The encoded protein is CASSRQGTYEQYF.

The V call is TRBV9, the J call TRBJ1-6; D gene ambiguous. This CDR3 region has 12 residues. In germline, CDR1 is SGDLS, CDR2 YYNGEE. V was clipped by 3 bases and J by 10 bases, with 8 bases between them. DNA for the CDR3: TGTGCCAGCAGCGCCCTCTTGTCACCCCTCCACTTT. The encoded protein is CASSALLSPLHF.

This rearrangement joins TRBV9 to TRBJ2-3, with D hard to call. V was pared by 3 bases and J by 2 bases, with 7 bases between. Germline loops: CDR1 SGDLS, CDR2 YYNGEE. This CDR3 contains 13 residues. The DNA of the CDR3 is TGTGCCAGCAGCGCCCAGATCACAGATACGCAGTATTTT. It codes for CASSAQITDTQYF.

The V call is TRBV4-2, the J call TRBJ1-4; D unresolved. With 4 bases removed from V and 4 bases from J, the gap between germline ends came to 13 bases. Per germline, CDR1 LGHNA and CDR2 YNFKEQ. The CDR3 totals 15 residues. The CDR3 loop reads CASSLHSLGNEKLFF. The DNA of the CDR3 is TGTGCCAGCAGCCTACACAGCCTTGGTAATGAAAAACTGTTTTTT.

The chain combines TRBV7-2 with TRBJ1-1, with D maybe TRBD1 (6 bases). The CDR3 contains 17 residues. Germline V gene lookup returns CDR1 SGHTA and CDR2 FQGNSA. Deletions cut 1 base from V and 0 bases from J, with 15 bases between. The CDR3 loop reads CASSLVGGGMMNTEAFF. The CDR3 region has the DNA TGTGCCAGCAGCTTAGTGGGGGGGGGCATGATGAACACTGAAGCTTTCTTT.

The rearrangement uses TRBV30 and TRBJ1-1; D remains ambiguous. The ends were cut back, 2 bases at V and 10 bases at J, with 11 bases in the middle. Germline assignment: CDR1 GTSNPN and CDR2 SVGIG (reference sequence). This CDR3 is built from 11 residues. CDR3 region: CAWSSGVGAFF. CDR3 in DNA: TGTGCCTGGAGTTCCGGGGTTGGAGCTTTCTTT.

The chain combines TRBV27 with TRBJ1-6; a possible D gene is TRBD1 (5 bases). This CDR3 has 14 residues. Trimming took off 2 bases at V and 7 bases at J, with 9 bases between the two ends. Germline V gene lookup returns CDR1 MNHEY and CDR2 SMNVEV (reference sequence). CDR3 coding DNA: TGTGCCAGCAGTTTACGGCAGGGAAATTCACCCCTCCACTTT. This gives the protein CASSLRQGNSPLHF.